Below, one T cell receptor (beta chain) is given with its context. The antigen this receptor binds is unknown. It has no much larger one-base neighbor in the sample; base qualities were not kept. Library preparation employed the immunoSEQ multiplex PCR assay. TCRdb stores this immuneACCESS table with in-frame sequences only. Part of the clones is absent; in the studies checked, under half of the shortfall reflects unresolved V genes, and no reason is known for the rest. The sample table holds around 160,000 clones, of which 93% were seen once. The ten largest account for under 7% of the sample. The entry originates in a study of control samples from healthy donors and cancer patients (dated by TCRdb to 2018 to 2020). CDR1 and CDR2 (MNHEY, SVGAGI) derive from the germline V gene. The CDR3 runs 12 amino acids, cysteine and phenylalanine included. The entry retains the CDR3 DNA only, 36 bases that are in frame from base 1. Trimming removed 10 bases from V and 7 bases from J, leaving 16 bases between the germline ends.

The source is a man between 18 and 29 years old in good health. The sequenced sample was blood. The chain is encoded by TRBV6-5 joined to TRBJ2-5; the D gene lacks a confident call. The nucleotide sequence reads as follows: TGTGCCACCCGCCCCCAAGTGGGGACCCAGTACTTC. This encodes CATRPQVGTQYF.